This TCR beta chain was captured in a study of T cells in Graves' hyperthyroidism and ophthalmopathy. Germline V gene data show CDR1 as DFQATT and CDR2 as SNEGSKA (reference sequence). The CDR3 runs 16 residues. V lost 5 bases, J lost 6 bases, and 13 bases stayed unmatched. The study, taken as a whole, reports: Among thyroid clonotypes expanded above 0.001, most also appeared in blood.

Researchers amplified the TCR beta CDR3 regions from RNA transcripts. In the first-round RT-PCR of the TCR CDR3, the HTBI primer set was used. TCRdb reprocessed the multiplex PCR reads via MiXCR and lists one record per CDR3 protein. The sample consists of roughly 750,000 distinct CDR3 sequences, about 15% of them appearing once. Newly diagnosed hyperthyroidism patients aged 18 to 65 years had disease lasting under 2 months. With regard to this clonotype: Its specificity is not known.

This clonotype originated in a man in his late teens or twenties with Graves' hyperthyroidism. The specimen sequenced was blood. V gene TRBV20-1 combines with J gene TRBJ2-1, with 10 bases matching TRBD2. CDR3 loop: CSAPPRLAGVSNEQFF. The CDR3 DNA is TGCAGTGCTCCCCCCCGTCTAGCGGGAGTCTCCAATGAGCAGTTCTTC.